The T cell receptor (beta chain) described here comes from a study of identical twins. Each CDR3 protein is one row after TCRdb ran MiXCR on the 5' RACE reads. The sample has 200,000 to 250,000 distinct CDR3 sequences; 5.5% to 7% are singletons. V was pared by 5 bases and J by 0 bases, with 11 bases between. The germline V gene has CDR1 SGHDT and CDR2 YYEEEE. CDR3 length: 15 amino acids. This clonotype was counted ten times or more. This sample was shared with a second study, whose subject was yellow fever vaccine responses in identical twins.

The V gene is TRBV5-6, the J gene TRBJ2-2, with D perhaps being TRBD1 or TRBD2 (5 bases each). This receptor was taken from a woman aged 18 to 35 in good health. The sequenced sample was memory (CD45RO+) T cells sorted from blood. In DNA, the CDR3 is TGTGCCAGCAGTCAGGGACCTACGAACACCGGGGAGCTGTTTTTT. This encodes CASSQGPTNTGELFF.